The present TCR beta chain was sequenced within a study of blood T cell repertoires in COVID-19. CDR1 and CDR2 (germline): SNHLY, FYNNEI. The CDR3 runs 15 residues. The ends lost 6 bases at V and 5 bases at J; junction bases unmatched: 8. As handled by the study authors: Scientists estimated how many nucleated cells there were by amplifying reference gene primers. Profiled with immunoSEQ multiplex PCR; TCRdb holds only in-frame clones, not every one. D and trimming were read from the DNA, whereas the V and J calls and clone size are those reported in that table. The sample comprises tens of thousands of clones, about 80% of which are singletons, and approximately 21% rests with the top ten.

The TCR comes from a man aged 30 to 39 with COVID-19, enrolled during active disease. The source material was peripheral blood. The V call is TRBV2, the J call TRBJ2-5; 11 nucleotides align to TRBD2. CDR3 sequence reads: CASRLLAGGGETQYF. The CDR3 DNA reads TGTGCCAGCAGACTTTTAGCGGGAGGGGGGGAGACCCAGTACTTC.